Each of the 5 T cell receptor beta chains below was sequenced from the same sample in a study of T cell responses to AZD1222 COVID-19 vaccine. TCRdb's copy holds only in-frame clones and misses some; the assay was immunoSEQ multiplex PCR. The sample shows over 110,000 clones, roughly 88% of them seen only once. The sequenced sample was peripheral blood, obtained 28 days after the second AZD1222 dose. These receptor sequences come from an adult who received the AZD1222 COVID-19 vaccine.

V gene TRBV20-1 combines with J gene TRBJ1-5, with a possible D match to TRBD1 (5 bases). The V gene lost 3 bases and the J gene lost 0 bases, with 18 bases spanning the gap. The germline V gene has CDR1 DFQATT and CDR2 SNEGSKA (reference sequence). CDR3 length equals 17 residues. The CDR3 nucleotides are TGCAGTGCTAGTAGTCCAGGGCTGCGATATAGCAATCAGCCCCAGCATTTT. Translating it yields CSASSPGLRYSNQPQHF.

J is TRBJ1-4 and V is TRBV9; a weak D match, TRBD1 (5 bases). In germline, CDR1 is SGDLS, CDR2 YYNGEE. Trimming left V 0 bases short and J 7 bases short, with 16 bases between. The CDR3 runs 16 residues. The CDR3 coding sequence is TGTGCCAGCAGCGTAGGATCCCTTCAGAGGGGTGAAAAACTGTTTTTT. This translates into CASSVGSLQRGEKLFF. Full variable domain (remainder filled in from reference TRBV9 and TRBJ1-4): DSGVTQTPKHLITATGQRVTLRCSPRSGDLSVYWYQQSLDQGLQFLIQYYNGEERAKGNILERFSAQQFPDLHSELNLSSLELGDSALYFCASSVGSLQRGEKLFFGSGTQLSVL.

The DNA for the CDR3 is TGTGCCAGCAGCCAAGATTTGGGTTTAGGGTATGGCTACACCTTC. Its protein product is CASSQDLGLGYGYTF. V and J are TRBV3-1 (or the pseudogene TRBV3-2) and TRBJ1-2; no clear D. V was trimmed by 0 bases and J by 5 bases, leaving 13 bases between them. The CDR3 has 15 residues. Germline lookup yields CDR1 LGHDT and CDR2 YNNKEL (reference sequence).

The V gene is TRBV3-1 (or the pseudogene TRBV3-2), the J gene TRBJ1-2; no clear D. V lost 1 base, J lost 6 bases, and 18 bases lay in between. Germline V lookup: CDR1 LGHDT, CDR2 YNNKEL (reference sequence). The CDR3 runs to 16 residues. CDR3 sequence (DNA): TGTGCCAGCAGCCAAGTGTTTGACCCGGGTTGGAATGGCTACACCTTC. Translating gives CASSQVFDPGWNGYTF.

The rearrangement links TRBV25-1 to TRBJ2-1; D is uncertain. There are 11 residues in the CDR3. Germline V gene data show CDR1 as MGHDK and CDR2 as SYGVNS. Trimming removed 4 bases at V and 6 bases at J, with 4 bases between. CDR3 loop: CASSVGNEQFF. CDR3 nucleotide sequence: TGTGCCAGCAGTGTTGGCAATGAGCAGTTCTTC.